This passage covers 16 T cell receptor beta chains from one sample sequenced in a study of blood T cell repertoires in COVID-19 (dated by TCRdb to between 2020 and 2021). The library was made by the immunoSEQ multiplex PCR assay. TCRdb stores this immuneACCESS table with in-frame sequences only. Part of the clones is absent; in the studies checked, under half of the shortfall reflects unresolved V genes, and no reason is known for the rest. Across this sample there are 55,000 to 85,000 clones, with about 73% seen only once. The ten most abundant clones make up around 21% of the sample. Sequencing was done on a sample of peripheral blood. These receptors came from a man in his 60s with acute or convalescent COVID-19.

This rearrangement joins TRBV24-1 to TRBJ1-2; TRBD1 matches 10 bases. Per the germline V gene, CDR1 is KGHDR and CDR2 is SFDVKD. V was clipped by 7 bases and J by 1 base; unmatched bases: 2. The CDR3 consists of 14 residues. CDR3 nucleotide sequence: TGTGCCACCAGAGGGACAGGGGATAACTATGGCTACACCTTC. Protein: CATRGTGDNYGYTF.

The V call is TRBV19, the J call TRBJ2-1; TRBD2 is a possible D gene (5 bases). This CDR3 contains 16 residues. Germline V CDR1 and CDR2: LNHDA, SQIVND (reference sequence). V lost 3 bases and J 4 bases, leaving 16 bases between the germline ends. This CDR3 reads CASSISGGPNYNEQFF. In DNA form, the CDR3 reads TGTGCCAGTAGTATCTCCGGAGGACCTAATTACAATGAGCAGTTCTTC.

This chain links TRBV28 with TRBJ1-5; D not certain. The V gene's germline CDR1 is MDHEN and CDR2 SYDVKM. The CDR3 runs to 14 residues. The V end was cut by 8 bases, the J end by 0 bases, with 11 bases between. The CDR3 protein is CASLRPGSNQPQHF. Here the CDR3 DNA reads TGTGCCAGCCTACGCCCGGGTAGCAATCAGCCCCAGCATTTT.

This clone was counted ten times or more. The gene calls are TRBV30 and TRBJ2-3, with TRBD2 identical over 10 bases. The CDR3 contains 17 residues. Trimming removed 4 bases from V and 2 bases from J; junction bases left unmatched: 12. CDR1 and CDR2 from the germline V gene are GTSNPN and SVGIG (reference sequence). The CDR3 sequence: CAWTGWKRGGPTDTQYF. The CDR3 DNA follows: TGTGCCTGGACGGGATGGAAGCGGGGGGGCCCCACAGATACGCAGTATTTT.

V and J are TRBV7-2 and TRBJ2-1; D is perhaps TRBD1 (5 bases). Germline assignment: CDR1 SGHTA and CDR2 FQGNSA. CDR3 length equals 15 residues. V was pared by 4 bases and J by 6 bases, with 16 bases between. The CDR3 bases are TGTGCCAGCAGCTACTCCCCAGGGATTTCCAATGAGCAGTTCTTC. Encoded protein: CASSYSPGISNEQFF.

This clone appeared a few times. The chain's CDR3 is CATGLAELAEQYF. Written as DNA, the CDR3 is TGTGCCACCGGACTAGCGGAGCTAGCCGAGCAGTACTTC. V gene TRBV10-3 combines with J gene TRBJ2-7; 10 bases are a match to TRBD2. The CDR3 spans 13 residues. CDR1 is ENHRY, CDR2 SYGVKD, per germline. The V gene end was trimmed by 10 bases and the J gene end by 6 bases; junction bases not matched to a gene: 9.

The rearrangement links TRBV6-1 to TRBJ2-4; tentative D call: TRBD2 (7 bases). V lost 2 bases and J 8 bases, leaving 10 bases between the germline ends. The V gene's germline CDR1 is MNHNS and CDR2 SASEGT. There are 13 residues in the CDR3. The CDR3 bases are TGTGCCAGCAGTGAAACAGGGAGGGACATTCAGTACTTC. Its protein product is CASSETGRDIQYF.

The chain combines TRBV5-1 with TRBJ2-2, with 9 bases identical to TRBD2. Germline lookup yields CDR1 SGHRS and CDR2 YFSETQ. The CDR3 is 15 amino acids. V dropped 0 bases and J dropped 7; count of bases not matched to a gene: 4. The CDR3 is CASSLVAGEGGELFF. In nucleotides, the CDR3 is TGCGCCAGCAGCTTGGTAGCGGGAGAAGGCGGGGAGCTGTTTTTT. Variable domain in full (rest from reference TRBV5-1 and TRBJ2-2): KAGVTQTPRYLIKTRGQQVTLSCSPISGHRSVSWYQQTPGQGLQFLFEYFSETQRNKGNFPGRFSGRQFSNSRSEMNVSTLELGDSALYLCASSLVAGEGGELFFGEGSRLTVL.

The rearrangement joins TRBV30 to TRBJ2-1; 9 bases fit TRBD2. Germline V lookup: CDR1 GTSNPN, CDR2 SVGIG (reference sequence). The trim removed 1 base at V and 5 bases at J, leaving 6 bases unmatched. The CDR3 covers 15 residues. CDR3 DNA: TGTGCCTGGAGTGAGGCGGGAGGGATGAACAATGAGCAGTTCTTC. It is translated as CAWSEAGGMNNEQFF. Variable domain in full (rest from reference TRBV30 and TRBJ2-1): SQTIHQWPATLVQPVGSPLSLECTVEGTSNPNLYWYRQAAGRGLQLLFYSVGIGQISSEVPQNLSASRPQDRQFILSSKKLLLSDSGFYLCAWSEAGGMNNEQFFGPGTRLTVL.

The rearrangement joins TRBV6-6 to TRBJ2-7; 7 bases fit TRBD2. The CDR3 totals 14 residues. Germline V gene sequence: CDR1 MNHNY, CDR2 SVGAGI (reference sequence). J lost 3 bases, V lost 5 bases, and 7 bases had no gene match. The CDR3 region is CASSPTSDIYEQYF. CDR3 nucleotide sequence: TGTGCCAGCAGTCCTACTAGCGACATCTACGAGCAGTACTTC.

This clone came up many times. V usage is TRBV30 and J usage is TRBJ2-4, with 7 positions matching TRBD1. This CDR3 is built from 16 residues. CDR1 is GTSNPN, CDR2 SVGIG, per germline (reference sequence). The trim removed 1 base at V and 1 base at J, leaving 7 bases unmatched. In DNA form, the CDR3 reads TGTGCCTGGAGTGAACCGACAGGGTGGGCCAAAAACATTCAGTACTTC. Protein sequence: CAWSEPTGWAKNIQYF.

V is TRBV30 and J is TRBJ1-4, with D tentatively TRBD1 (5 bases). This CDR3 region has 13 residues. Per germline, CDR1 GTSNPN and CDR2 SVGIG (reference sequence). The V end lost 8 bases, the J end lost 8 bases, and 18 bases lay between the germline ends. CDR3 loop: CAARQKGIEKLFF. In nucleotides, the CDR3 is TGTGCCGCCCGACAGAAGGGGATCGAAAAACTGTTTTTT. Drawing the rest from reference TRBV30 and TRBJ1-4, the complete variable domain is SQTIHQWPATLVQPVGSPLSLECTVEGTSNPNLYWYRQAAGRGLQLLFYSVGIGQISSEVPQNLSASRPQDRQFILSSKKLLLSDSGFYLCAARQKGIEKLFFGSGTQLSVL.

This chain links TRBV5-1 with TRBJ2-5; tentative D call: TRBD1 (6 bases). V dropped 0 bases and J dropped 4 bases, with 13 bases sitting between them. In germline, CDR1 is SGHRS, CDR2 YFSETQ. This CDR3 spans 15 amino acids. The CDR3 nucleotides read TGCGCCAGCAGCTTGGGGCCGGGACAAGTAGAGACCCAGTACTTC. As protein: CASSLGPGQVETQYF.

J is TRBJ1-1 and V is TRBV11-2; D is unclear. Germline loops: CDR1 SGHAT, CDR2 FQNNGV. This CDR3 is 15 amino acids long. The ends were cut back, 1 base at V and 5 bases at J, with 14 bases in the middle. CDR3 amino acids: CASSLGGFGGTEAFF. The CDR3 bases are TGTGCCAGCAGCTTAGGTGGTTTTGGAGGGACTGAAGCTTTCTTT. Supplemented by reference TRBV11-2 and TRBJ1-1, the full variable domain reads EAGVAQSPRYKIIEKRQSVAFWCNPISGHATLYWYQQILGQGPKLLIQFQNNGVVDDSQLPKDRFSAERLKGVDSTLKIQPAKLEDSAVYLCASSLGGFGGTEAFFGQGTRLTVV.

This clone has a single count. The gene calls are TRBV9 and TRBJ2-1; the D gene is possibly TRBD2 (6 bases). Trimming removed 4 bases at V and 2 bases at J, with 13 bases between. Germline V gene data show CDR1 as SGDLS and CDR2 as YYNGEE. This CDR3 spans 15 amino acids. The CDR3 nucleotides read TGTGCCAGCAGCTTGAGACTAGACCCCTACAATGAGCAGTTCTTC. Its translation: CASSLRLDPYNEQFF.

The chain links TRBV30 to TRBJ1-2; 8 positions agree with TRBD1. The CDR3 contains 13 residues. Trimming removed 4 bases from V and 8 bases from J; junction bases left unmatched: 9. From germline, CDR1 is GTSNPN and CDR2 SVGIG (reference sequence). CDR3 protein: CAWNQGRGQGYTF. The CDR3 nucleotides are TGTGCCTGGAACCAGGGCAGGGGGCAGGGCTACACCTTC.